The rows below give T cell receptor beta chains drawn from one sample of a study of T cell responses to AZD1222 COVID-19 vaccine. The method was immunoSEQ multiplex PCR; TCRdb's version includes in-frame clones alone and lacks a portion of them. Here the sample spans 150,000 to 170,000 clones, about 88% being singletons. This sample comprised peripheral blood, obtained on day 0 of AZD1222 vaccination. These receptor sequences come from an adult in good health. Each CDR3 is given with its conserved first and last residue. Each record gives: CDR3 protein, CDR3 DNA, clone size, J gene, D gene, V gene. A D gene is named only where the DNA matches it firmly. Not all rows give a size; the values are once, few, many and, for expanded clones, a class.

CSASIRGKRSYNEQFF TGCAGTGCTAGTATCCGGGGCAAACGGTCCTACAATGAGCAGTTCTTC - TRBJ2-1 - TRBV20-1
CASSLMDAGNTIYF TGTGCCAGCAGCTTAATGGACGCTGGAAACACCATATATTTT once TRBJ1-3 - TRBV7-9
CASKVADTQYF TGTGCCAGCAAGGTCGCAGATACGCAGTATTTT - TRBJ2-3 - TRBV6-5
CASGVGVPYEQYF TGTGCCAGTGGGGTTGGGGTCCCCTACGAGCAGTACTTC - TRBJ2-7 - TRBV3-1/TRBV3-2
CASRQQGDGTEAFF TGTGCCAGCAGGCAACAGGGTGATGGCACTGAAGCTTTCTTT - TRBJ1-1 - TRBV6-5
CASSETRQGAFF TGTGCCAGCAGTGAGACTCGACAAGGAGCTTTCTTT - TRBJ1-1 - TRBV2
CASTLTPGQGTDTQYF TGTGCCAGCACCCTTACCCCGGGACAGGGGACAGATACGCAGTATTTT - TRBJ2-3 TRBD1 TRBV7-6
CASSLTGSYGYTF TGTGCCAGCAGCTTGACAGGGAGCTATGGCTACACCTTC - TRBJ1-2 TRBD1 TRBV7-2
CARQGQGGYEQYF TGTGCCAGACAGGGACAGGGGGGCTACGAGCAGTACTTC - TRBJ2-7 TRBD1 TRBV27
CASSLGAGGVGVDFF TGTGCCAGCAGCTTAGGTGCAGGGGGCGTGGGGGTTGACTTCTTT - TRBJ1-1 TRBD1 TRBV7-8
CASSLGGFGNEQFF TGTGCCAGCAGCTTAGGGGGGTTCGGCAATGAGCAGTTCTTC - TRBJ2-1 - TRBV7-3
CASSLRGEGTDTQYF TGCGCCAGCAGCCTTAGGGGGGAGGGCACAGATACGCAGTATTTT - TRBJ2-3 - TRBV4-1
CASETQNSYEQYF TGTGCCAGCGAAACCCAGAACTCCTACGAGCAGTACTTC - TRBJ2-7 - TRBV6-5
CASSLGVYNEQFF TGTGCCAGCAGCTTGGGGGTTTACAATGAGCAGTTCTTC - TRBJ2-1 - TRBV5-5
CAISESRVGGTEAFF TGTGCCATCAGTGAGTCAAGGGTCGGAGGCACTGAAGCTTTCTTT - TRBJ1-1 - TRBV10-3
CASSLEGLAAYEQYF TGTGCCAGCAGCTTAGAGGGACTAGCGGCCTACGAGCAGTACTTC few TRBJ2-7 TRBD2 TRBV7-9
CASSLGHRETQYF TGTGCCAGCAGCTTGGGCCACCGGGAGACCCAGTACTTC - TRBJ2-5 - TRBV7-3